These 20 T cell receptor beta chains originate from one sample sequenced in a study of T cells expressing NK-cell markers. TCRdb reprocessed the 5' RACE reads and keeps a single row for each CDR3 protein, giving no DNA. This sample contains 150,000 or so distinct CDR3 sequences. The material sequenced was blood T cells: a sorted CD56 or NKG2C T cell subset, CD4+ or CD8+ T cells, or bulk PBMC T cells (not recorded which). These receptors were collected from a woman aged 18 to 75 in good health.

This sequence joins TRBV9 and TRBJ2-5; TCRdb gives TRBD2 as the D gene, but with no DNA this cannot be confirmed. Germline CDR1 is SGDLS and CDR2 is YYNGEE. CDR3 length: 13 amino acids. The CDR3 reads CASSVRQRETQYF.

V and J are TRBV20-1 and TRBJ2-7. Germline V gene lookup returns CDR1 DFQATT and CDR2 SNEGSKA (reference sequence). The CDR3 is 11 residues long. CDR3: CSALFPYEQYF.

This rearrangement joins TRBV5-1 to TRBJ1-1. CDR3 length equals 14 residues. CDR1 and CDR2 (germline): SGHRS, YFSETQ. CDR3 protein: CASSPVSGMTEAFF.

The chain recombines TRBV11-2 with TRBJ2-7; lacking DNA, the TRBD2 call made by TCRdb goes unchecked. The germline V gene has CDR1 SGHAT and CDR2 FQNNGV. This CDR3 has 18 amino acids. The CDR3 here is CASSLRDASSGGSYEQYF.

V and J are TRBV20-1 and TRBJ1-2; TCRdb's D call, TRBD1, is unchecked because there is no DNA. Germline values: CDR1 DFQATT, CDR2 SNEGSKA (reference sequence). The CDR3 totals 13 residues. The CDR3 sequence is CSAGAGTDYGYTF.

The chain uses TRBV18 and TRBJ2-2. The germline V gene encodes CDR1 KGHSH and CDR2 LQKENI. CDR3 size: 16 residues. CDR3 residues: CASSPPGRVNTGELFF.

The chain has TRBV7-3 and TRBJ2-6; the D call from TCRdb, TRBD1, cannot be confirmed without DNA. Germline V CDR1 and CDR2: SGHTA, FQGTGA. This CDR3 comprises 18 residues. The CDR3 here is CASSLSPGGASWANVLTF.

CDR3 in amino acids: CSVGLAGPEDTQYF. The chain couples TRBV29-1 to TRBJ2-3; TCRdb indicates TRBD2, and absent DNA this call remains unverified. The CDR3 contains 14 residues. In germline, CDR1 is SQVTM, CDR2 ANQGSEA.

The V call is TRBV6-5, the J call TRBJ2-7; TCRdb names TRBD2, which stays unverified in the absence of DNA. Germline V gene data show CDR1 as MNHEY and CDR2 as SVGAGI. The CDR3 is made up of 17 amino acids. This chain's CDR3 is CASSSLLVPGGAYEQYF.

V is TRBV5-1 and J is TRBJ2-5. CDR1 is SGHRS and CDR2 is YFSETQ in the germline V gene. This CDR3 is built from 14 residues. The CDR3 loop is CASSLGNLKETQYF.

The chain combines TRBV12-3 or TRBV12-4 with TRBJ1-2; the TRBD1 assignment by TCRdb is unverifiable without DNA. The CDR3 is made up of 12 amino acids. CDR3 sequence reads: CASSEEPGGYTF.

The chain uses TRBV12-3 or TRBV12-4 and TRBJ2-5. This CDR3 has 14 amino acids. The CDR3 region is CASSPTHTKETQYF.

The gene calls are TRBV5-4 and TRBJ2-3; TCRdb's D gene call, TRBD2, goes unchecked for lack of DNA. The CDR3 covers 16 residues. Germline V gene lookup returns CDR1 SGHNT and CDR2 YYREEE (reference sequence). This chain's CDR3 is CASSEGAGEGTDTQYF.

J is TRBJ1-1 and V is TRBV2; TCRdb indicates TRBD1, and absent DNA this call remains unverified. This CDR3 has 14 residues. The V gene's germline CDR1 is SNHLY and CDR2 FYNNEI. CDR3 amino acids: CVSSETEVNTEAFF.

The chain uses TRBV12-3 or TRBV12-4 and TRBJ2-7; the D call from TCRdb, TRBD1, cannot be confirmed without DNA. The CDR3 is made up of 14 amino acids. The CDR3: CASRATGTDYEQYF.

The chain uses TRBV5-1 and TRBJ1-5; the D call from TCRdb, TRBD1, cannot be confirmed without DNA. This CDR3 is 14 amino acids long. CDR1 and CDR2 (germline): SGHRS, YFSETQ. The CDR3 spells CASSLTGHDQPQHF.

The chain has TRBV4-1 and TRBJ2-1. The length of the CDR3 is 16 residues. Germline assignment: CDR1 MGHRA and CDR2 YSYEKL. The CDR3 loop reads CASSQGDLSSYNEQFF.

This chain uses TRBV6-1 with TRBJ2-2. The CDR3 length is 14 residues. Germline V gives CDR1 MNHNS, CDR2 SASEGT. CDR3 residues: CASSEQRNTGELFF.

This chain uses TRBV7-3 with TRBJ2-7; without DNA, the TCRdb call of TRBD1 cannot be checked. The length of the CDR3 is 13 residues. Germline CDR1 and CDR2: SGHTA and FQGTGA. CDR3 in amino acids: CASSSSGSLEQYF.

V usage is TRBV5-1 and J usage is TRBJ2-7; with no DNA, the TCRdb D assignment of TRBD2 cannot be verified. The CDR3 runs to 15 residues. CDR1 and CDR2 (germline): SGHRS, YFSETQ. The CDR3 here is CASSFGGPSSYEQYF.